This record looks at one TCR beta chain sequence and its context. The antigen is unknown. Amplification of TCR alpha and beta CDR3 regions from RNA used iRepertoire nested multiplex PCR. Input was roughly 95-450 ng of tissue mRNA or PBMC total RNA. TCRdb reprocessed the multiplex PCR reads via MiXCR and lists one record per CDR3 protein. The table has around 170,000 distinct CDR3 sequences, around 40% seen once; the top ten hold about 5.2%. This sample is part of a study of glioma-infiltrating T cells. Study findings and constraints: Tissue-blood divergence was below expectation in non-neoplastic patients, above in gliomas. Very few CDR3 sequences were shared between tissue and blood.

CDR3 length: 15 residues. The germline CDR1 and CDR2 sequences are SGHRS and YFSETQ. The ends were cut back, 0 bases at V and 5 bases at J, with 9 bases in the middle. Sequencing was carried out using glioma tissue, nonneoplastic brain tissue, or PBMCs (not recorded which). The receptor's source is a human donor with low-grade glioma or glioblastoma, undergoing nonglioma brain surgery, or in good health (not recorded which). The rearrangement links TRBV5-1 to TRBJ2-6; D is perhaps TRBD1 (5 bases). CDR3: CASSLGQNWANVLTF. The CDR3 bases are TGCGCCAGCAGCTTGGGACAGAATTGGGCCAACGTCCTGACTTTC.